This TCR beta chain was retrieved from a study of human T cells and chemical hapten exposure. General study findings and limits: PT1 expanded TCR counts correlated positively with patch test score.

TCRdb ran MiXCR on the RACE reads and lists one entry per CDR3 protein. The sample carries about 96,000 distinct CDR3 sequences, about 9.3% recorded once. CDR3 size: 16 residues. V was shortened by 9 bases and J by 2 bases, with 19 bases between the two germline ends. From germline, CDR1 is KGHDR and CDR2 SFDVKD. Time point here: patch test 2, 6 weeks after DPC sensitization. Treatment given: therapeutic diphenylcyclopropenone sensitization with weekly scalp DPC. Concerning this clonotype itself: Its antigen is still unknown.

The receptor was isolated from a woman aged 40 to 50 with alopecia areata. Some clones in this sample may be carry-over from other donors' samples. The specimen was whole blood, collected in connection with sensitization to the hapten diphenylcyclopropenone (DPC). The chain carries TRBV24-1 and TRBJ1-5; a weak D match, TRBD1 (5 bases). The CDR3 DNA reads as TGTGCCACCGGCCCCGGCAGGGAGGTAGGCAATCAGCCCCAGCATTTT. Protein product: CATGPGREVGNQPQHF.